This TCR beta chain comes out of a study of PD-L1 blockade in urothelial cancer. Study information: The researchers analyzed blood 3 weeks (second dose) and 6 weeks after treatment start. Overall study findings and caveats: Below-median TCR clonality that was measured in pretreatment blood predicted better survival.

Time point indicated: peripheral blood 6 weeks after treatment start. Patients' cancers were locally advanced or metastatic urothelial carcinomas. Some clones are missing from TCRdb's copy, which holds only in-frame ones; the method was immunoSEQ multiplex PCR. This sample has 120,000 or so clones; roughly 83% occur once, and the top ten carry 2.4%. CDR3 length equals 12 residues. The V end lost 0 bases, the J end lost 8 bases, and 4 bases lay between the germline ends. CDR1 MNHNS and CDR2 SASEGT come from the germline V gene. In the case of this clone: Antigen: not known.

The sequenced sample was PBMCs, obtained around atezolizumab (anti-PD-L1) treatment. The V gene is TRBV6-1, the J gene TRBJ2-2; D gene unclear. The source of this sequence is a man over 45 with urothelial cancer. The CDR3 DNA reads TGTGCCAGCAGTGAAGCCTTGGGGGAGCTGTTTTTT. This translates into CASSEALGELFF.